The 19 T cell receptor beta chains below come from one sample, sequenced in a study of CD8 T cells in ankylosing spondylitis. Findings and limits, study-wide: Blood of patients with ankylosing spondylitis appeared to be characterized by a TCR beta motif of several highly homologous variants.

For these TCRs, the target antigens are not known. Each CDR3 protein is one row after TCRdb ran MiXCR on the 5' RACE reads. The table has 700,000 to 850,000 distinct CDR3 sequences, 10% to 15% seen once. The sequencing input was blood, either unsorted or a sorted T cell fraction (not recorded which). The receptors derive from a male donor with ankylosing spondylitis.

The chain has TRBV5-1 and TRBJ2-1; possibly TRBD1 for D (6 bases). Germline V gives CDR1 SGHRS, CDR2 YFSETQ. The germline V and J ends were trimmed by 7 bases and 1 base, with 12 bases remaining between them. This CDR3 spans 14 amino acids. CDR3 DNA sequence: TGCGCCAGCCGCCAACAGGGATCCTACAATGAGCAGTTCTTC. Protein sequence: CASRQQGSYNEQFF.

The V call is TRBV7-2, the J call TRBJ2-5; D is uncertain. The CDR3 totals 13 residues. V shed 1 base and J shed 5 bases, with 8 bases lying between them. Germline CDR1 SGHTA, CDR2 FQGNSA. As DNA, the CDR3 is TGTGCCAGCAGCTTAGTAATGCTTGAGACCCAGTACTTC. Translation gives CASSLVMLETQYF.

Many counts were recorded for this clonotype. V usage is TRBV5-1 and J usage is TRBJ2-3; D may be TRBD1 or TRBD2 (5 bases each). The V end lost 0 bases, the J end lost 7 bases, and 12 bases lay between the germline ends. CDR3 length equals 14 residues. Germline V CDR1 and CDR2: SGHRS, YFSETQ. The CDR3 sequence is CASSLAGREHTQYF. In DNA form, the CDR3 reads TGCGCCAGCAGCTTGGCCGGCAGGGAGCATACGCAGTATTTT.

The V and J genes are TRBV7-2 and TRBJ2-7; D might be TRBD1 (6 bases). V was cut by 2 bases and J by 7 bases, with 12 bases left in between. Germline CDR1 and CDR2: SGHTA and FQGNSA. CDR3 length: 13 amino acids. CDR3 sequence: CASSLNRAREQYF. The CDR3 region has the DNA TGTGCCAGCAGCTTAAACAGGGCGAGGGAGCAGTACTTC.

This clonotype occurred a few times. The gene calls are TRBV28 and TRBJ1-5; unclear D gene. Germline CDR1 reads MDHEN; CDR2 reads SYDVKM. Trimming left V 8 bases short and J 9 bases short, with 23 bases between. The CDR3 is 15 residues long. The CDR3 DNA follows: TGTGCCAGCTCTGGGAGCAGGCCCGGGGATCGGCCCCAGCATTTT. Translated, it gives CASSGSRPGDRPQHF. The full variable domain, its missing parts supplied by reference TRBV28 and TRBJ1-5, is DVKVTQSSRYLVKRTGEKVFLECVQDMDHENMFWYRQDPGLGLRLIYFSYDVKMKEKGDIPEGYSVSREKKERFSLILESASTNQTSMYLCASSGSRPGDRPQHFGDGTRLSIL.

This clonotype occurred a few times. The CDR3 nucleotides are TGTGCCAGCAGCTCCGACAGGAATGAGCAGTTCTTC. Translation gives CASSSDRNEQFF. This chain joins TRBV7-2 and TRBJ2-1, with D possibly being TRBD1 (6 bases). This CDR3 comprises 12 residues. With 4 bases removed from V and 7 bases from J, the gap between germline ends came to 8 bases. Germline loops: CDR1 SGHTA, CDR2 FQGNSA.

This clonotype has more than one count but fewer than ten. The chain combines TRBV6-6 with TRBJ1-1; no reliable D call. The V gene lost 6 bases and the J gene lost 0 bases, with 8 bases spanning the gap. CDR1 and CDR2 (germline): MNHNY, SVGAGI (reference sequence). This CDR3 has 13 residues. The CDR3 region is CASRGYMNTEAFF. Written as DNA, the CDR3 is TGTGCCAGCAGGGGTTACATGAACACTGAAGCTTTCTTT.

The chain employs TRBV20-1 and TRBJ2-1, with unresolved D. The CDR3 extends over 14 amino acids. Trimming left V 5 bases short and J 0 bases short, with 11 bases between. In germline, CDR1 is DFQATT, CDR2 SNEGSKA (reference sequence). This CDR3 reads CSAWWTSSYNEQFF. The CDR3 DNA reads TGCAGTGCTTGGTGGACGAGCTCCTACAATGAGCAGTTCTTC.

The gene calls are TRBV5-1 and TRBJ2-1, with TRBD2 matching over 7 bases. Germline V gene lookup returns CDR1 SGHRS and CDR2 YFSETQ. The junction had 8 bases not matched to a gene; V was cut back by 1 base and J by 7 bases. The CDR3 is 15 amino acids. CDR3: CASSLRRETRNEQFF. CDR3 nucleotides: TGCGCCAGCAGCTTGAGGCGGGAGACTAGGAATGAGCAGTTCTTC.

For the CDR3, the DNA is TGTGCCAGCAGCCCCAGGGTGAGGCGGGGGGCTTTTCCCTCCTCCTACAATGAGCAGTTCTTC. It is translated as CASSPRVRRGAFPSSYNEQFF. This chain links TRBV11-1 with TRBJ2-1; 8 bases map to TRBD2. Germline CDR1 reads SGHAT; CDR2 reads FQDESV (reference sequence). CDR3 length: 21 amino acids. V dropped 5 bases and J dropped 0; count of bases not matched to a gene: 21.

The chain has TRBV20-1 and TRBJ2-7, with 8 bases aligning to TRBD2. This CDR3 has 12 amino acids. Per germline, CDR1 DFQATT and CDR2 SNEGSKA (reference sequence). V gave up 3 bases and J gave up 6 bases; unmatched junction bases: 4. The CDR3 here is CSASGRVTEQYF. The CDR3 DNA sequence: TGCAGTGCTAGCGGGAGGGTTACCGAGCAGTACTTC.

There are many counts of this clonotype. This chain uses TRBV20-1 with TRBJ2-1; 9 bases match TRBD2. This CDR3 contains 14 residues. CDR1 is DFQATT and CDR2 is SNEGSKA in the germline V gene (reference sequence). Trimming removed 3 bases from V and 8 bases from J; junction bases left unmatched: 8. CDR3 nucleotides: TGCAGTGCTAGGGGGCTAGCGGGAAGAGATGAGCAGTTCTTC. Translation gives CSARGLAGRDEQFF.

The chain has TRBV20-1 and TRBJ2-7; 7 bases are shared with TRBD2. The CDR3 extends over 15 amino acids. Germline lookup yields CDR1 DFQATT and CDR2 SNEGSKA (reference sequence). V lost 3 bases and J lost 2; bases outside the gene matches: 10. The CDR3 DNA is TGCAGTGCTAGTCCCTACAACGGACTAGCCTACGAGCAGTACTTC. This translates into CSASPYNGLAYEQYF.

This clonotype was counted only a few times. CDR3: CASSLRATSYEQYF. CDR3 bases: TGTGCCAGCAGTTTACGAGCCACTTCCTACGAGCAGTACTTC. The chain is built from TRBV12-3 or TRBV12-4 and TRBJ2-7; unclear D gene. This CDR3 is 14 amino acids long. Trimming left V 2 bases short and J 1 base short, with 9 bases between.

In its sample, this clonotype was seen a few times. CDR3 sequence: CAWSGLSRREGNEQYF. The CDR3 DNA sequence: TGTGCCTGGAGTGGATTGTCGCGCAGGGAAGGAAACGAGCAGTACTTC. The chain joins TRBV30 to TRBJ2-7, with D tentatively TRBD1 (5 bases). Germline V gives CDR1 GTSNPN, CDR2 SVGIG (reference sequence). The CDR3 totals 16 residues. The V end lost 1 base, the J end lost 5 bases, and 21 bases lay between the germline ends.

The chain is built from TRBV3-1 and TRBJ1-2, with 7 bases that match TRBD1. This CDR3 has 14 amino acids. Losses at the gene ends were 1 base for V and 4 bases for J; bases not matched to a gene: 3. Germline loops: CDR1 LGHDT, CDR2 YNNKEL (reference sequence). The CDR3 region has the DNA TGTGCCAGCAGCCAAGTGTCAGGGGGCTATGGCTACACCTTC. As protein: CASSQVSGGYGYTF.

The chain couples TRBV20-1 to TRBJ2-3, with D possibly being TRBD2 (6 bases). Germline assignment: CDR1 DFQATT and CDR2 SNEGSKA (reference sequence). V was pared by 6 bases and J by 4 bases, with 20 bases between. There are 15 residues in the CDR3. The CDR3 protein is CSAADPTSGADTQYF. CDR3 sequence (DNA): TGCAGTGCCGCGGACCCGACTAGTGGAGCAGATACGCAGTATTTT.

This clonotype appeared a few times. The chain has TRBV20-1 and TRBJ2-3; weak D call: TRBD1 (6 bases). This CDR3 is 11 amino acids long. CDR1 is DFQATT and CDR2 is SNEGSKA in the germline V gene (reference sequence). V was cut by 5 bases and J by 5 bases, with 8 bases left in between. DNA for the CDR3: TGCAGTGCTGAACAGGGAGATACGCAGTATTTT. This sequence encodes CSAEQGDTQYF.

This clonotype was counted a few times. The chain links TRBV30 to TRBJ1-6; possibly TRBD1 for D (5 bases). Germline assignment: CDR1 GTSNPN and CDR2 SVGIG (reference sequence). Between the trimmed V and J ends, which lost 2 bases and 2 bases, there was a span of 16 bases. CDR3 length: 17 residues. The CDR3 reads CAWSYLGTTPYNSPLHF. In DNA, the CDR3 is TGTGCCTGGAGTTATCTGGGGACTACCCCCTATAATTCACCCCTCCACTTT. The variable domain in full, with the rest retrieved from reference TRBV30 and TRBJ1-6, is SQTIHQWPATLVQPVGSPLSLECTVEGTSNPNLYWYRQAAGRGLQLLFYSVGIGQISSEVPQNLSASRPQDRQFILSSKKLLLSDSGFYLCAWSYLGTTPYNSPLHFGNGTRLTVT.